The following is a TCR beta chain sequence with its context. The data originate from a study of blood T cell repertoires in COVID-19. Study as a whole: From T cells, B-cell-depleted T cells, or PBMCs came the material, which was cDNA or gDNA.

CDR1 is MDHEN and CDR2 is SYDVKM in the germline V gene. V was clipped by 5 bases and J by 0 bases, with 10 bases between them. This CDR3 has 14 amino acids. Per the original methods: Amplified reference gene primers provided the basis for estimating nucleated cell counts. Only in-frame clones appear in the TCRdb table, and some are missing; sequencing was by immunoSEQ multiplex PCR. The V and J calls and clone size were taken over from that table, and D and trimming were inferred from the DNA. The repertoire holds 40,000 to 50,000 clones, with roughly 85% as singletons. Source material: peripheral blood. J is TRBJ1-1 and V is TRBV28; a possible D gene is TRBD1 (5 bases). The clonotype originates from a man between 65 and 85 years old with acute or convalescent COVID-19. CDR3 region: CASSGGLMNTEAFF. For the CDR3, the DNA is TGTGCCAGCAGTGGGGGACTGATGAACACTGAAGCTTTCTTT.